The TCR beta chain under discussion was sequenced for a study of graft-versus-host responses after intestinal transplantation. Sequencing used immunoSEQ multiplex PCR; TCRdb keeps in-frame clones, though not all of them. The sample has under 100,000 clones; around 92% are singletons. Germline V lookup: CDR1 MNHNS, CDR2 SASEGT. Deletions cut 3 bases from V and 6 bases from J, with 7 bases between. This CDR3 has 12 residues. On this clone itself: What it binds is unknown.

Sequenced here: unstimulated CD8+ T cells sorted from spleen or lymph node cells, sampled before transplant. The genes are TRBV6-1 and TRBJ2-3; D is undetermined. The source is a human donor who was the organ donor for an intestinal transplant. The CDR3 region has the DNA TGTGCCAGCAGTGAGGGCCTGGATACGCAGTATTTT. Translating gives CASSEGLDTQYF.